This T cell receptor beta chain derives from a study of early T cells in non-severe SARS-CoV-2 infection. CDR3 size: 13 residues. Germline loops: CDR1 MGHRA, CDR2 YSYEKL. Trimming removed 1 base from V and 1 base from J, with 4 bases in between. The TCR library protocol was used to attach unique molecular identifiers. These identifiers were attached to individual cDNA molecules. TCRdb redid the calling of the 5' RACE reads with MiXCR, one entry per CDR3 protein. The sample lists around 79,000 distinct CDR3 sequences, approximately 10% occurring once. This clonotype turned up a few times. The sequences come from whole blood, collected at baseline. This TCR came from an adult who was a healthcare worker with PCR-confirmed SARS-CoV-2 infection or an uninfected control (not recorded which). V usage is TRBV4-1 and J usage is TRBJ2-5; D is unclear. In DNA, the CDR3 is TGCGCCAGCAGCCAAGGCAGCCAAGAGACCCAGTACTTC. This codes for CASSQGSQETQYF.